The text below deals with one T cell receptor beta chain. Its antigen is not known. CDR3 size: 16 residues. Germline V gene sequence: CDR1 SGHRS, CDR2 YFSETQ. Trimming removed 0 bases from V and 3 bases from J; junction bases left unmatched: 6. These data originate in a study of T cell responses to AZD1222 COVID-19 vaccine. General study findings and limits: Spike-spanning, vaccine-associated CD4 TCRs were dominant at 160-218 and 743-854. Spike-specific TCRs gained breadth and depth after people received two AZD1222 doses.

The study pooled second doses at about 4 or about 12 weeks. Assay used: immunoSEQ multiplex PCR; TCRdb lists only in-frame clones, some missing. Of about 270,000 clones in the sample, around 92% were seen once. This receptor was taken from an adult who received the AZD1222 COVID-19 vaccine. V and J are TRBV5-1 and TRBJ2-7, with 10 bases matching TRBD2. Sequencing was performed on peripheral blood, taken 28 days after the second AZD1222 dose. CDR3 DNA: TGCGCCAGCAGCTTGGGGAGCGGGAGGGTACGCTACGAGCAGTACTTC. It encodes CASSLGSGRVRYEQYF.